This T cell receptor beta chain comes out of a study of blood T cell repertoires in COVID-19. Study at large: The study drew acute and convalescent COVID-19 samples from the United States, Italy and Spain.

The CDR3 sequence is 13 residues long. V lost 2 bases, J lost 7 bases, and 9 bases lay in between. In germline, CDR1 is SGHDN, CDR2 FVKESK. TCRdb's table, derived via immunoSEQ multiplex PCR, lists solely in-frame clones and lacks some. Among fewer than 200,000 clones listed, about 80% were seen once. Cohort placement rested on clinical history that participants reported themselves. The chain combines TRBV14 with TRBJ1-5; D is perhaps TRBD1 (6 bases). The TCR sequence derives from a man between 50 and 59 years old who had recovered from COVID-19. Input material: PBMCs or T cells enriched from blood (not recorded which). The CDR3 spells CASSQQQGQPQHF. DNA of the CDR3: TGTGCCAGCAGCCAACAACAGGGACAGCCCCAGCATTTT.